This TCR beta chain was identified in a study of cytomegalovirus exposure and HLA in healthy donors. Germline CDR1 and CDR2: LNHDA and SQIVND (reference sequence). The germline V and J ends were trimmed by 1 base and 4 bases, with 8 bases remaining between them. CDR3 length: 13 amino acids. Findings of the study overall: The classifier reportedly diagnosed cytomegalovirus status with high specificity and sensitivity. A subsequent analysis found that TCR clusters from the first cohort also tended to co-occur in the 90 to 150 validation repertoires, with 90% to 95% of cluster scores above 0.

On this clone itself: Its target is unknown.

This table comes from immunoSEQ multiplex PCR, and its TCRdb copy is limited to in-frame clones, with some not included. The data show 90,000 to 150,000 clones, with approximately 90% seen just once and over 6% held by the top ten. This TCR derives from a young woman in good health and CMV-seropositive. The chain recombines TRBV19 with TRBJ2-7; D gene unclear. The sequencing sample was made of PBMCs. DNA of the CDR3: TGTGCCAGTAGTATAGCTTCGAGGTACGAGCAGTACTTC. Residues: CASSIASRYEQYF.